What follows describes a single T cell receptor beta chain. Its antigen remains undetermined. There are no base qualities to consult, and no much larger clone falls within one base. Trimming takes 4 bases from V and 5 bases from J, and the germline ends sit 12 bases apart. CDR1 SGHDN and CDR2 FVKESK were looked up in the germline V gene. The cysteine opens and the phenylalanine closes a CDR3 of 13 amino acids. CDR3 DNA is the only sequence kept; it has 39 bases, read in frame from the first base. CD8 naive samples were CD45RO-negative cells positively selected for CCR7, giving a CD45RA+CCR7+ population that excluded TemRA cells. Healthy HIV-negative adults with no recently reported acute infections or vaccinations were included as donors. Every donor was a Caucasian adult residing in Nashville, Tennessee, USA. After blood collection by leukapheresis, PBMCs were isolated using Ficoll-Histopaque density gradient centrifugation and then cryopreserved in the vapor phase of liquid nitrogen. Purity and quantity of every magnetically sorted T cell population were checked by analytical flow cytometry. From each sorted fraction, genomic DNA was isolated and quantified by UV absorbance on a Nanodrop 2000c.

The source of the sample is a study of shared clonotypes between healthy human individuals (dated by TCRdb to between 2020 and 2021). Broadly, across the study: The cohort included a few men and a couple of women between 18 and 49 years of age. For each donor, CD4 naive and CD4 memory were each run on three plates, CD8 naive on two plates, and CD8 memory on one plate. The study deeply sequenced blood TCR repertoires of about 5 healthy adults to estimate repertoire size and the extent of clonotype sharing between individuals. To increase sequencing depth and limit assay-specific biases, TCR repertoire library preparation and sequencing were carried out by different laboratories using diverse techniques. Leukapheresis yielded between about 0.9 and 9 billion PBMCs per donor. Overall study outcomes, separate from this receptor: When four donors were compared, the shared fraction of clonotypes was about 5% for naive CD4, approximately 3.3% for naive CD8, 2% to 2.5% for memory CD4, and about 0.36% for memory CD8. Sampling was restricted to blood, and TCR repertoires in tissues likely differ from the TCR repertoires found in blood. Pairwise subsampling indicated that sequencing depth was expected to affect the degree of clonotype sharing among donors. Even with the large sequencing depth, rarefaction of the sorted-subset datasets indicated that sequencing was incomplete. The genetic and exposure-history diversity represented was limited by the small number of donors. Clonotypes shared by all four sorted-subset donors showed higher generation probabilities than non-shared clonotypes. Naive subsets generally had larger estimated clonotype richness than memory subsets.

Using the deep immunoSEQ assay, multiplex PCR amplified TCR CDR3 regions from genomic DNA. Extracted genomic DNA from each cell subset was distributed evenly across all wells of several immunoSEQ 96-well plates, and each plate was treated as a replicate. For sorted subsets, roughly 200 ng of genomic DNA, equivalent to roughly 33,000 T cell genomes, went into each replicate PCR. The purified libraries were quantified using a Qubit 3.0 fluorometer, sized with a Bioanalyzer 2100, and then quantified again using the KAPA Library Quantification kit. A separate single-read 150-cycle Illumina NextSeq 550 flow cell was used to sequence each immunoSEQ 96-well plate. The published analysis was carried out like this. Because the immunoSEQ output held only junctional sequences and lacked quality scores, the filtering could not match the filtering applied to full-length reads. Sequences were annotated with PyIR, a Python wrapper for IgBLAST v1.9, using IMGT germline references to assign V/J genes and CDR3. Reads were removed for weak V/J assignments (E-value above 1e-6), missing CDR3, stop codons, out-of-frame junctions, or ambiguous translated residues. V3J clonotypes were defined by identical inferred V gene, J gene, and CDR3 amino acid sequence. To compute the percentage overlap between repertoires, the number of shared unique clonotypes was divided by the size of the smaller repertoire. RTK rarefaction, the Chao1 estimator, and Recon v2.1 estimates of unobserved clonotypes were used to assess repertoire richness. OLGA was used to compute generation probabilities for all TCRbeta clonotypes that the gDNA method yielded from a handful of donors. The clones in this table, taken by TCRdb from immuneACCESS, are in-frame only. Not every clone is retained; where verified, under half of the shortfall comes from an unresolved V gene, and the cause of the rest is unknown. From that table come the V and J calls and clone size; the DNA was used to work out D and trimming. In all, the sample holds about 2.1 million clones, and roughly 93% of those were seen once. More than 1.5% of the sample goes to the ten largest clones.

The V gene is TRBV14 and the J gene is TRBJ2-7, with the D gene uncertain. The sample consisted of naive CD8+ T cells from PBMCs. In the paper's terms, the cell subset or site label means: CD45RA+CCR7+. The TCR comes from a man aged 18 to 35 in good health. Some clones in this sample may be carry-over from other donors' samples. The bases read TGTGCCAGCAGCCCTGTCGTGAGCAACGAGCAGTACTTC. This sequence encodes CASSPVVSNEQYF.